This passage covers 6 T cell receptor beta chains from one sample sequenced in a study of regulatory T cells in long-lasting Graves disease. Time point noted: newly diagnosed GD, antithyroid drugs for less than 3 months. PBMC RNA served as the TCR library source. According to the study, TCR beta libraries were built with iRepertoire HTBI primers and CDR3-region Arm-PCR. TCRdb processed the multiplex PCR reads anew with MiXCR; each CDR3 protein has one entry. Of a few hundred thousand distinct CDR3 sequences listed, approximately 12% are singletons. The data also belong to a second study, concerning T cells in Graves' hyperthyroidism and ophthalmopathy.

Sequencing used peripheral blood mononuclear cells (PBMCs), obtained at new diagnosis, from a patient treated with antithyroid drugs. The source of these receptors is a young woman with Graves disease.

The chain recombines TRBV2 with TRBJ2-5; D possibly corresponds to TRBD2 (5 bases). Trimming removed 5 bases from V and 0 bases from J, with 13 bases in between. CDR3 size: 15 residues. From germline, CDR1 is SNHLY and CDR2 FYNNEI. The CDR3 coding sequence is TGTGCCAGCAGTCCCAAGGGAGTTTACCAAGAGACCCAGTACTTC. It specifies CASSPKGVYQETQYF.

There are many counts of this clonotype. This chain uses TRBV3-1 with TRBJ2-2, with D possibly TRBD1 on 6 matching bases. Germline loops: CDR1 LGHDT, CDR2 YNNKEL (reference sequence). V was clipped by 0 bases and J by 2 bases, with 16 bases between them. This CDR3 region has 18 residues. The CDR3 region is CASSQDLSRGDNTGELFF. The CDR3 DNA is TGTGCCAGCAGCCAAGATTTAAGCAGGGGCGACAACACCGGGGAGCTGTTTTTT.

Remarks on this clonotype: A read error may be the cause here, since a much bigger clone is one base away. This chain uses TRBV6-1 with TRBJ2-7; 9 bases fit TRBD2. The CDR3 extends over 16 amino acids. J was trimmed by 7 bases and V by 5 bases; bases with no gene match: 15. Germline CDR1 reads MNHNS; CDR2 reads SASEGT. CDR3 sequence: CASSLLPSGIDNEQYF. The CDR3 DNA reads as TGTGCCAGCAGTCTCCTCCCTAGCGGGATCGACAATGAGCAGTACTTC.

This clonotype was counted ten times or more. The gene calls are TRBV7-8 and TRBJ2-7; D perhaps matches TRBD2 (6 bases). Trimming stripped 4 bases from V and 3 bases from J, with 16 bases between. CDR3 size: 15 residues. The germline CDR1 and CDR2 sequences are SGHVS and FQNEAQ. The CDR3 region is CASSSPDGTGYEQYF. CDR3 coding DNA: TGTGCCAGCAGCTCCCCCGACGGGACTGGCTACGAGCAGTACTTC.

This sequence joins TRBV5-1 and TRBJ2-5; TRBD2 is a possible D gene (7 bases). V was shortened by 0 bases and J by 5 bases, with 17 bases between the two germline ends. CDR1 is SGHRS and CDR2 is YFSETQ in the germline V gene. The CDR3 runs to 16 residues. CDR3 bases: TGCGCCAGCAGCTTGGCGGGGGCGGGAGAGCGGGAGACCCAGTACTTC. It specifies CASSLAGAGERETQYF.

The CDR3 DNA sequence: TGTGCCAGTAGCCAGAGGCGGGGGGTCGGGAATCAGCCCCAGCATTTT. Translated, it gives CASSQRRGVGNQPQHF. The V and J genes are TRBV19 and TRBJ1-5; D perhaps matches TRBD1 (5 bases). CDR1 LNHDA and CDR2 SQIVND come from the germline V gene (reference sequence). Trimming left V 6 bases short and J 4 bases short, with 19 bases between. The length of the CDR3 is 16 residues.